Presented here are 14 T cell receptor beta chains from one specimen sequenced in a study of T cell clonality in common variable immunodeficiency. Produced via immunoSEQ multiplex PCR; TCRdb's table is partial and in-frame only. This sample shows about 60,000 clones and no singletons; about 1.7% rests with the ten largest. The specimen sequenced was peripheral blood mononuclear cells. The origin of the receptors is a person aged 18-70 years in good health.

This clone was seen repeatedly, ten times or more. The sequence runs out 3 residues before the end of the CDR3; the remainder is reconstructed from the germline J gene. This chain links TRBV7-7 with TRBJ2-1; D is possibly TRBD2 (5 bases). In germline, CDR1 is SSHAT, CDR2 FNYEAQ (reference sequence). V was trimmed by 3 bases and J by 7 bases, leaving 10 bases between them. The CDR3 has 13 amino acids. CDR3 sequence: CASSLDFTNEQFF. Partial CDR3 DNA: TGTGCCAGCAGCTTGGACTTTACAAATGAG.

This clone has ten or more counts. Sequencing ends 3 residues short of the CDR3 end; the germline J gene provides the rest. This chain links TRBV20-1 with TRBJ2-7, with D perhaps matching TRBD2 (5 bases). CDR3 length: 13 amino acids. V was cut by 5 bases and J by 3 bases, with 14 bases left in between. The germline V gene has CDR1 DFQATT and CDR2 SNEGSKA (reference sequence). This chain's CDR3 is CSALNPGYYEQYF. CDR3 bases read: TGCAGTGCTCTAAACCCGGGGTACTACGAG.

This clone was counted ten times or more. The CDR3 goes on 3 residues after the read ends, and that part is filled in from the germline J gene. The chain has TRBV20-1 and TRBJ1-1; D remains unclear. This CDR3 contains 12 residues. Germline-derived CDR1 and CDR2 are DFQATT and SNEGSKA (reference sequence). V shed 3 bases and J shed 6 bases, with 11 bases lying between them. CDR3 amino acids: CSARAGVAEAFF. The sequenced CDR3 bases are TGCAGTGCTAGGGCCGGGGTCGCTGAA.

This clone was seen ten or more times. The read ends 3 residues shy of where the CDR3 ends; the end is completed using the germline J gene. This chain joins TRBV18 and TRBJ2-1; 13 bases map to TRBD2. Germline-derived CDR1 and CDR2 are KGHSH and LQKENI. The CDR3 covers 20 residues. The J segment lost 0 bases and the V segment lost 1 base, leaving 9 bases of the junction unmatched. CDR3 in amino acids: CASSPLRLAGGSYSYNEQFF. The sequenced CDR3 bases are TGTGCCAGCTCACCACTTCGACTAGCGGGGGGATCCTACTCCTACAATGAG.

In regard to this clone: The read halts 3 residues ahead of the CDR3 end, with the missing end drawn from the germline J gene. The chain joins TRBV10-2 to TRBJ1-2, with D tentatively TRBD1 (5 bases). This CDR3 contains 16 residues. Looked up from germline, CDR1 is WSHSY and CDR2 is SAAADI. Trimming shortened V by 6 bases and J by 7 bases, and 24 bases separated the two germline ends. CDR3 DNA (partial): TGCGCCAGCAGCGCGTACCTCACCAGCGGGGGGGGTGGC. Its protein product is CASSAYLTSGGGG. The full CDR3 is CASSAYLTSGGGGYTF.

This clone was recorded at least ten times. With the read ending 3 residues before the CDR3 end, the germline J gene is used to fill in that end. The rearrangement joins TRBV29-1 to TRBJ2-3; 8 bases line up with TRBD2. The CDR3 covers 13 residues. The germline V gene encodes CDR1 SQVTM and CDR2 ANQGSEA. Trimming cost V 6 bases and J 2 bases; bases outside gene matches: 4. The CDR3 here is CSVRGGNTDTQYF. CDR3 DNA (partial): TGCAGCGTCCGGGGGGGGAACACAGATACG.

This clone turned up a few times. The read falls 3 residues short of the CDR3 end, and the missing part is taken from the germline J gene. J is TRBJ1-1 and V is TRBV2; 9 positions match TRBD1. CDR1 and CDR2 (germline): SNHLY, FYNNEI. With V trimmed by 7 bases and J by 6 bases, 6 bases remained unmatched. This CDR3 spans 13 amino acids. CDR3 in amino acids: CASKGQGFAEAFF. The sequenced CDR3 bases are TGTGCCAGCAAAGGACAGGGGTTCGCTGAA. Filled out from reference TRBV2 and TRBJ1-1, the complete variable domain reads EPEVTQTPSHQVTQMGQEVILRCVPISNHLYFYWYRQILGQKVEFLVSFYNNEISEKSEIFDDQFSVERPDGSNFTLKIRSTKLEDSAMYFCASKGQGFAEAFFGQGTRLTVV.

The sample holds many counts of this clone. The CDR3 goes on 3 residues after the read ends, and that part is filled in from the germline J gene. The chain uses TRBV30 and TRBJ2-5, with 10 bases identical to TRBD2. This CDR3 has 14 amino acids. The trim removed 8 bases at V and 4 bases at J, leaving 10 bases unmatched. CDR1 GTSNPN and CDR2 SVGIG come from the germline V gene (reference sequence). The chain's CDR3 is CAGSAGGPAETQYF. Partial CDR3 DNA: TGTGCCGGTTCAGCGGGAGGGCCGGCAGAGACC.

This clone appeared many times. The sequence runs out 3 residues before the end of the CDR3; the remainder is reconstructed from the germline J gene. The chain employs TRBV5-6 and TRBJ2-2; D gene ambiguous. The CDR3 has 15 amino acids. V was pared by 2 bases and J by 0 bases, with 8 bases between. Per the germline V gene, CDR1 is SGHDT and CDR2 is YYEEEE. Incomplete CDR3 DNA: TGTGCCAGCAGCTTTAAACAGACGAACACCGGGGAG. As protein: CASSFKQTNTGE. The complete CDR3 sequence is CASSFKQTNTGELFF. Supplemented by reference TRBV5-6 and TRBJ2-2, the full variable domain reads DAGVTQSPTHLIKTRGQQVTLRCSPKSGHDTVSWYQQALGQGPQFIFQYYEEEERQRGNFPDRFSGHQFPNYSSELNVNALLLGDSALYLCASSFKQTNTGELFFGEGSRLTVL.

The table lists this clone with many counts. The read terminates 3 residues ahead of where the CDR3 ends, so the germline J gene completes it. V and J are TRBV19 and TRBJ2-3, with 10 bases identical to TRBD2. CDR1 and CDR2 (germline): LNHDA, SQIVND (reference sequence). This CDR3 is built from 14 residues. V shed 7 bases, J shed 8 bases, and the junction held 9 bases outside the gene matches. The covered CDR3 bases are TGTGCCAGTAAGCGGGAGGGCCTTTTTTCTACG. Amino acids: CASKREGLFST. The complete CDR3 reads CASKREGLFSTQYF.

In this sample, this clone turned up many times. With the read ending 3 residues before the CDR3 end, the germline J gene is used to fill in that end. The V gene is TRBV7-8, the J gene TRBJ2-6; 7 positions match TRBD2. The CDR3 is 17 residues long. Germline V gene data show CDR1 as SGHVS and CDR2 as FQNEAQ. V lost 3 bases, J lost 0 bases, and 5 bases stayed unmatched. The CDR3 DNA, read in part, is TGTGCCAGCAGCTTGCGGGGGACCGACTCTGGGGCCAACGTC. This gives the protein CASSLRGTDSGANV. The whole CDR3 sequence reads CASSLRGTDSGANVLTF.

This clone was found many times. The read comes to an end 3 residues before the CDR3 does, leaving the germline J gene to fill in the end. The chain couples TRBV7-9 to TRBJ1-1, with a possible D match to TRBD1 (5 bases). The V end was cut by 2 bases, the J end by 4 bases, with 8 bases between. This CDR3 has 13 residues. Germline V gene data show CDR1 as SEHNR and CDR2 as FQNEAQ (reference sequence). CDR3 sequence reads: CASSLSGSTEAFF. The covered CDR3 bases are TGTGCCAGCAGCTTATCAGGGAGCACTGAA. Together with reference TRBV7-9 and TRBJ1-1, the CDR3 gives the full variable domain: DTGVSQNPRHKITKRGQNVTFRCDPISEHNRLYWYRQTLGQGPEFLTYFQNEAQLEKSRLLSDRFSAERPKGSFSTLEIQRTEQGDSAMYLCASSLSGSTEAFFGQGTRLTVV.

This clone showed up many times. The read terminates 3 residues ahead of where the CDR3 ends, so the germline J gene completes it. V gene TRBV19 combines with J gene TRBJ2-5; no clear D. Trimming left V 2 bases short and J 2 bases short, with 6 bases between. CDR3 length: 13 amino acids. Germline-derived CDR1 and CDR2 are LNHDA and SQIVND (reference sequence). CDR3 DNA, as far as it was read: TGTGCCAGTAGTATATCACAGCAAGAGACC. Translating it yields CASSISQQET. In full, the CDR3 is CASSISQQETQYF.

This clone was picked up many times. The DNA ends 3 residues before the CDR3 does, and the rest of the CDR3 is filled in from the germline J gene. The rearrangement uses TRBV7-3 and TRBJ2-5; perhaps TRBD1 as D (6 bases). Germline V gives CDR1 SGHTA, CDR2 FQGTGA. V lost 5 bases and J lost 4, with 17 bases in between. The CDR3 runs to 15 residues. The CDR3 region is CASSPFTGLAETQYF. The CDR3 DNA, read in part, is TGTGCCAGCAGCCCCTTTACAGGGTTGGCAGAGACC. The full variable domain, rest sourced from reference TRBV7-3 and TRBJ2-5, is GAGVSQTPSNKVTEKGKYVELRCDPISGHTALYWYRQSLGQGPEFLIYFQGTGAADDSGLPNDRFFAVRPEGSVSTLKIQRTERGDSAVYLCASSPFTGLAETQYFGPGTRLLVL.